This T cell receptor (beta chain) was profiled in a study of naive and memory T cell subsets. Study-wide results and limits: The RNA method is potentially sensitive to activation and differentiation changes.

Many counts were recorded for this clonotype. Its antigen is unknown. The library had UMIs added by 3' ligation of an oligonucleotide to TCR cDNA. The SP2 primer and nested alpha and beta constant region primers amplified ligated cDNA in four rounds. TCRdb used MiXCR to reprocess the 5' RACE reads, holding one entry per CDR3 protein. The sample includes approximately 52,000 distinct CDR3 sequences, approximately 4.5% of them seen just once. Trimming at V came to 6 bases and at J to 12 bases, leaving 15 bases not matched to a gene. Looked up from germline, CDR1 is DFQATT and CDR2 is SNEGSKA (reference sequence). CDR3 length equals 15 residues.

J is TRBJ2-1 and V is TRBV20-1; 12 positions agree with TRBD2. The sequence derives from a female donor in good health. Written as DNA, the CDR3 is TGCAGTGCGCACCGCCCGGGACTAGCGGGTGGAGTGCAGTTCTTC. Its translation is CSAHRPGLAGGVQFF.